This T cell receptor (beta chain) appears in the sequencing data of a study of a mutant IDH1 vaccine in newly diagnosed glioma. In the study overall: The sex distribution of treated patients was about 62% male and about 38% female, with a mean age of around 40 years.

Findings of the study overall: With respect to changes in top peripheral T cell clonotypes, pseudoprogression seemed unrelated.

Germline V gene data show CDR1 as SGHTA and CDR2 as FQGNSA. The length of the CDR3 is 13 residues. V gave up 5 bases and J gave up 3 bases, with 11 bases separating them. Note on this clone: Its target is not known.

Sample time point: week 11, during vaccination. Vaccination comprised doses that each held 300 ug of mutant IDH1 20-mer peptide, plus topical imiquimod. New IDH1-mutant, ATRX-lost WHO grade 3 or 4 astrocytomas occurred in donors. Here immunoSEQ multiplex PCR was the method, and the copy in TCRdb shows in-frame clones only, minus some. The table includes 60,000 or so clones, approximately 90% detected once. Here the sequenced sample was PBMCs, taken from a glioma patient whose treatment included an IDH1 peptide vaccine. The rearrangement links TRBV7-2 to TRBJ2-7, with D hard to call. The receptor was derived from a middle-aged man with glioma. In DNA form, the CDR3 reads TGTGCCAGCAGCACCGGCGAACTCTACGAGCAGTACTTC. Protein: CASSTGELYEQYF.